Presented here are 9 T cell receptor beta chains from one specimen sequenced in a study of blood T cell repertoires in COVID-19. The method was immunoSEQ multiplex PCR; TCRdb's version includes in-frame clones alone and lacks a portion of them. The sample records over 350,000 clones, around nine tenths being singletons. The sequenced sample consisted of PBMCs or T cells enriched from blood (not recorded which). The receptors shown here come from a woman younger than 35 with acute COVID-19.

The chain joins TRBV9 to TRBJ2-1; D unclear. Per the germline V gene, CDR1 is SGDLS and CDR2 is YYNGEE. V lost 3 bases and J 0 bases, leaving 7 bases between the germline ends. The CDR3 is 14 amino acids. CDR3 sequence: CASSATSSYNEQFF. In DNA, the CDR3 is TGTGCCAGCAGCGCCACGAGCTCCTACAATGAGCAGTTCTTC.

The chain has TRBV28 and TRBJ1-5; D is unclear. The CDR3 sequence is 14 residues long. In germline, CDR1 is MDHEN, CDR2 SYDVKM. V lost 6 bases and J 3 bases, leaving 12 bases between the germline ends. Written as DNA, the CDR3 is TGTGCCAGCAGCCCCCTAAACGCCAATCAGCCCCAGCATTTT. Its protein is CASSPLNANQPQHF.

The chain uses TRBV5-8 and TRBJ1-2; no clear D gene. V dropped 2 bases and J dropped 8 bases, with 4 bases sitting between them. The length of the CDR3 is 10 residues. CDR1 and CDR2 (germline): SGHTS, YDEGEE. As DNA, the CDR3 is TGTGCCAGCAGCTTCAGGGGCTACACCTTC. Its protein is CASSFRGYTF.

The chain combines TRBV13 with TRBJ2-7; D is unresolved. V was shortened by 4 bases and J by 3 bases, with 10 bases between the two germline ends. The CDR3 totals 13 residues. CDR1 PRHDT and CDR2 FYEKMQ come from the germline V gene (reference sequence). The CDR3 spells CASSSSSGYEQYF. The CDR3 bases are TGTGCCAGCAGCTCCTCCTCGGGCTACGAGCAGTACTTC.

This chain links TRBV7-2 with TRBJ2-7, with a weak D call TRBD2 (5 bases). The V gene's germline CDR1 is SGHTA and CDR2 FQGNSA. The length of the CDR3 is 14 residues. V was cut by 3 bases and J by 3 bases, with 12 bases left in between. Written as DNA, the CDR3 is TGTGCCAGCAGCTTGAAGACTACCCTCTACGAGCAGTACTTC. It is translated as CASSLKTTLYEQYF.

The V and J genes are TRBV25-1 and TRBJ1-5; 8 nucleotides match TRBD1. CDR1 and CDR2 from the germline V gene are MGHDK and SYGVNS. Germline trimming cut 5 bases from V and 6 bases from J; bases unmatched to any gene: 9. The CDR3 runs to 15 residues. The CDR3 bases are TGTGCCAGCAGTTTAAGACAGGGGCGTTTTCAGCCCCAGCATTTT. It codes for CASSLRQGRFQPQHF. Complete variable domain (other parts from reference TRBV25-1 and TRBJ1-5): EADIYQTPRYLVIGTGKKITLECSQTMGHDKMYWYQQDPGMELHLIHYSYGVNSTEKGDLSSESTVSRIRTEHFPLTLESARPSHTSQYLCASSLRQGRFQPQHFGDGTRLSIL.

V is TRBV7-9 and J is TRBJ1-6, with TRBD1 identical over 8 bases. This CDR3 has 18 amino acids. The junction had 13 bases not matched to a gene; V was cut back by 1 base and J by 8 bases. Germline V CDR1 and CDR2: SEHNR, FQNEAQ (reference sequence). CDR3 in DNA: TGTGCCAGCAGCTTAGGTATACTCTCGGGACAGGATGATTCACCCCTCCACTTT. Translation gives CASSLGILSGQDDSPLHF.

The chain uses TRBV6-5 and TRBJ2-7; 10 bases are a match to TRBD2. The V and J ends lost 0 bases and 7 bases, in that order; junction bases with no gene match: 9. The CDR3 spans 16 residues. Germline V CDR1 and CDR2: MNHEY, SVGAGI. The DNA of the CDR3 is TGTGCCAGCAGTTACTCGAGTTCTAGCGGGAGTAATGAGCAGTACTTC. Protein product: CASSYSSSSGSNEQYF.

V gene TRBV4-1 combines with J gene TRBJ2-1, with 8 bases identical to TRBD2. The CDR3 contains 18 residues. After removal of 1 base from V and 7 bases from J, the junction contained 15 bases not matched to a gene. The germline V gene has CDR1 MGHRA and CDR2 YSYEKL. The CDR3 DNA sequence: TGCGCCAGCAGCCAAGGCCGGGCGGGGGGCTCCTCTGGGAATGAGCAGTTCTTC. It is translated as CASSQGRAGGSSGNEQFF.